The rows below give T cell receptor beta chains drawn from one sample of a study of T cells in Graves' hyperthyroidism and ophthalmopathy. TCRdb re-derived calls from the multiplex PCR reads in MiXCR, one entry per CDR3 protein. The sample yields hundreds of thousands of distinct CDR3 sequences, roughly 14% seen once. What was sequenced was blood. All receptors derive from a woman aged 40 to 50 with Graves' ophthalmopathy. Both conserved end residues are part of each CDR3. The D gene is left open where the match is weak. For some rows the clone size is stated as once, few or many, or as a class when expanded; others skip it.

12 | - | TRBD1 | TRBJ2-5 | TRBV6-4 | CARTRDSETQYF | TGTGCCAGGACCCGGGACAGCGAGACCCAGTACTTC
14 | many | TRBD2 | TRBJ2-5 | TRBV12-3/TRBV12-4 | CASTSGGRQETQYF | TGTGCCAGCACCAGCGGGGGGAGGCAAGAGACCCAGTACTTC
11 | - | - | TRBJ2-3 | TRBV10-3 | CAISGTDTQYF | TGTGCCATCAGTGGGACAGATACGCAGTATTTT
12 | - | TRBD1 | TRBJ1-2 | TRBV29-1 | CSVGDREPGYTF | TGCAGCGTCGGAGACAGGGAACCCGGCTACACCTTC
15 | - | - | TRBJ1-6 | TRBV7-9 | CASSSWDEGNSPLHF | TGTGCCAGCAGCTCTTGGGACGAGGGCAATTCACCCCTCCACTTT
14 | - | TRBD2 | TRBJ2-7 | TRBV20-1 | CSASTLARTYEQYF | TGCAGTGCTAGTACACTAGCGAGGACCTACGAGCAGTACTTC
15 | many | TRBD1 | TRBJ2-7 | TRBV28 | CASSFRTGITYEQYF | TGTGCCAGCAGTTTCCGGACAGGGATTACCTACGAGCAGTACTTC
15 | many | - | TRBJ1-1 | TRBV27 | CASSLMGLRNTEAFF | TGTGCCAGCAGTTTAATGGGGCTGAGGAACACTGAAGCTTTCTTT
12 | few | - | TRBJ2-7 | TRBV5-1 | CASSWLAGGQYF | TGCGCCAGCAGCTGGCTAGCTGGCGGGCAGTACTTC
15 | - | - | TRBJ1-3 | TRBV12-3/TRBV12-4 | CASSERTVSGNTIYF | TGTGCCAGCAGCGAACGGACGGTCTCTGGAAACACCATATATTTT
15 | many | TRBD1 | TRBJ1-5 | TRBV7-9 | CASSSNTGANQPQHF | TGTGCCAGCAGCTCGAACACAGGGGCCAATCAGCCCCAGCATTTT
13 | many | - | TRBJ1-5 | TRBV24-1 | CATSDRGYQPQHF | TGTGCCACCAGTGATAGGGGATATCAGCCCCAGCATTTT
12 | once | - | TRBJ2-5 | TRBV2 | CARRGPPATQYF | TGTGCTCGACGAGGCCCACCAGCGACCCAGTACTTC
15 | many | TRBD2 | TRBJ2-2 | TRBV7-3 | CASSPTSGRVGELFF | TGTGCCAGCAGCCCGACTAGCGGGAGGGTCGGGGAGCTGTTTTTT